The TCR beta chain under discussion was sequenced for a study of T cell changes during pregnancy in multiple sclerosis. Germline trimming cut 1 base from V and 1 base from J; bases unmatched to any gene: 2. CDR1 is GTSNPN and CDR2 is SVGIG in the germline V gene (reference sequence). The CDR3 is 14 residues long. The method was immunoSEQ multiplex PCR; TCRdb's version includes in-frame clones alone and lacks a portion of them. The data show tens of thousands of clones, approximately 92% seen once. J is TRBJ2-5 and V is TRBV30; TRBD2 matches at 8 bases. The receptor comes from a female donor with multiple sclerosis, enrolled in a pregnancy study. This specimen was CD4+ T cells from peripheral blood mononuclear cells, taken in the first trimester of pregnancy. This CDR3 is CAWSASGSQETQYF. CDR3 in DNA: TGTGCCTGGAGTGCGAGCGGGAGCCAAGAGACCCAGTACTTC.